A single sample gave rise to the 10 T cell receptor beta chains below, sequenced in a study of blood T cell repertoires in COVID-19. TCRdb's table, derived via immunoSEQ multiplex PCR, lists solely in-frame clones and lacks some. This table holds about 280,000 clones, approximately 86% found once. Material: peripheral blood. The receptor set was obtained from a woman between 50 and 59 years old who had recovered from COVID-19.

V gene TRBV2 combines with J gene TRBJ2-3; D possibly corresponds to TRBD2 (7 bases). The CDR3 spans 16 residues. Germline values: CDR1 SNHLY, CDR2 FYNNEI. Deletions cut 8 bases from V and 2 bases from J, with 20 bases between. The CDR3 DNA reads TGTGCCAGCCCCGGGGGGACTAACAGGGACACAGATACGCAGTATTTT. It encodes CASPGGTNRDTDTQYF.

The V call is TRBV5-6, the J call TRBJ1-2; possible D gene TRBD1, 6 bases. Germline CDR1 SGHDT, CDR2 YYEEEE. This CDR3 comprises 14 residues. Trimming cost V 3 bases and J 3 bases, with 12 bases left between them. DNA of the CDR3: TGTGCCAGCAGCTCATCCGACAGGTACTATGGCTACACCTTC. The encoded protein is CASSSSDRYYGYTF.

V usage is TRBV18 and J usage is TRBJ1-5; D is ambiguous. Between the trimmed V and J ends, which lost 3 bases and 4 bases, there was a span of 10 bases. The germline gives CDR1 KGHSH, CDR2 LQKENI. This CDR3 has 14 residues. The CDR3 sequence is CASSPVGSNQPQHF. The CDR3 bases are TGTGCCAGCTCACCCGTCGGTTCTAATCAGCCCCAGCATTTT.

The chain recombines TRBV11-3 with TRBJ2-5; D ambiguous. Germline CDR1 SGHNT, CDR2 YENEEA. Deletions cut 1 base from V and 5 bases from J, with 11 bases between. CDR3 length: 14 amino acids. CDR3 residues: CASSLGAGVETQYF. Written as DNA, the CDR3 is TGTGCCAGCAGCTTAGGTGCAGGCGTGGAGACCCAGTACTTC.

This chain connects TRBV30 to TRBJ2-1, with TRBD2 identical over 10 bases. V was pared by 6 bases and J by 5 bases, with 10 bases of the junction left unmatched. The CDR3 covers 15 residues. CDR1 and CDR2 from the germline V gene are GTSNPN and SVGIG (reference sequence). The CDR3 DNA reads TGTGCCTGCCTGAGGGCAGCGGGAGGGAACAATGAGCAGTTCTTC. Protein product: CACLRAAGGNNEQFF.

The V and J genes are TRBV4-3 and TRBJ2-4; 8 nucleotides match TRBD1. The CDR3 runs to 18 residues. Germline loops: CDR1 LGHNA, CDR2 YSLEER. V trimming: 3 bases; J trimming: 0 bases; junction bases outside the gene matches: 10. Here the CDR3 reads CASSHDRTGWEAKNIQYF. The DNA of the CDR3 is TGCGCCAGCAGCCACGACAGGACAGGGTGGGAAGCCAAAAACATTCAGTACTTC.

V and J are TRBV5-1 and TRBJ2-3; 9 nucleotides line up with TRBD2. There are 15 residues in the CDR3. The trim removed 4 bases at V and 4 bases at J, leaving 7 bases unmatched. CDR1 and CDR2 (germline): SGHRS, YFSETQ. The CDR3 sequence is CASSLSGSDPDTQYF. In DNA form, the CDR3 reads TGCGCCAGCAGCCTTAGCGGGAGTGACCCAGATACGCAGTATTTT. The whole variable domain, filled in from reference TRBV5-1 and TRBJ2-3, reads KAGVTQTPRYLIKTRGQQVTLSCSPISGHRSVSWYQQTPGQGLQFLFEYFSETQRNKGNFPGRFSGRQFSNSRSEMNVSTLELGDSALYLCASSLSGSDPDTQYFGPGTRLTVL.

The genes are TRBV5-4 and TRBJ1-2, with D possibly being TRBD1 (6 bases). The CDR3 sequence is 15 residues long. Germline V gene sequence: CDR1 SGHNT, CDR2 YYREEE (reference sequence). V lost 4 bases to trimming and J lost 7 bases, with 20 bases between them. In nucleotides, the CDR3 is TGTGCCAGCAGCCCGGCGGGGGGCCGTAGTGGTGGCTACACCTTC. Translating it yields CASSPAGGRSGGYTF.

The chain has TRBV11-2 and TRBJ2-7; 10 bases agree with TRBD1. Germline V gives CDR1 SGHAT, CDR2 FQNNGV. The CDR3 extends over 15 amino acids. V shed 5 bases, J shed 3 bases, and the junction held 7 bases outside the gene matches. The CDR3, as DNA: TGTGCCAGCAGCCCGGACAGGGGGGCAGTCTACGAGCAGTACTTC. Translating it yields CASSPDRGAVYEQYF.

CDR3 DNA sequence: TGTGCCAGCTCACCGACCGGGACAGGGTCTAGTGGCTACACCTTC. Translation: CASSPTGTGSSGYTF. V usage is TRBV18 and J usage is TRBJ1-2, with 9 bases fitting TRBD1. This CDR3 has 15 residues. V was pared by 3 bases and J by 7 bases, with 9 bases of the junction left unmatched. Germline V lookup: CDR1 KGHSH, CDR2 LQKENI.